The entry below gives a single T cell receptor (beta chain) sequence along with its context. What antigen it recognizes has not been identified. The input lacks base qualities; no much larger clone sits a single base away. Libraries came from the immunoSEQ multiplex PCR assay. A mixture of 60 forward primers for TCR Vbeta segments and 13 reverse primers for TCR Jbeta segments was used in the multiplex PCR. The CDR3 region of rearranged TCR beta genes was amplified from genomic DNA by a multiplex PCR assay. Amplified TCR beta libraries were sequenced as 87-base-pair reads on the Illumina HiSeq System. As for the authors' bioinformatics: Across the 640 or so repertoires, a later analysis counted approximately 75 million unique TCR beta chains, 9.5 million to 12 million of which were shared by at least two donors. To remove PCR and sequencing errors, raw reads were error-corrected and collapsed into unique sequences using a nearest-neighbor algorithm that merged closely related sequences. CDR3 sequences were aligned to IMGT reference sequences to assign V, D and J gene segments. For a sequence to be retained, a match of at least six nucleotides to both a V gene segment and a J gene segment was required. Rearrangements were called productive when the CDR3 lacked stop codons and stayed in frame with V and J; all others were non-productive. CDR3 was defined according to IMGT convention as the region running from the second conserved V-encoded cysteine to the conserved J-encoded phenylalanine. The earlier analysis of some 550 of the donors excluded any sequence lacking an unambiguous match to a single V gene segment. In an earlier analysis of a few hundred of the donors, V segments were called functional above 56.7% productive rearrangements and were called segregating when the between-donor standard deviation exceeded 5%. A statistical classification framework was built to diagnose cytomegalovirus status from the catalog of TCR beta chain sequences. In a later analysis, TCR nucleotide sequences were compared against IMGT/GENE-DB human TR gene sequences so that V and J genes could be assigned. The TCRdist pipeline was used in a later analysis to assign CDR3 sequences and most-parsimonious VDJ recombination scenarios. In a later analysis, each TCR beta chain was defined by its CDR3 amino acid sequence together with its V-gene family, and reads without a unique V-gene family were excluded. In a later analysis, several hundred highly shared, low-generation-probability nucleotide sequences were removed to address suspected cross-contamination and a sequencing artifact. In a later analysis, a clonal expansion index for each public chain was calculated from normalized within-repertoire ranks of inferred template counts. In a later analysis, generation probabilities were computed with a VDJ recombination model fitted to out-of-frame rearrangements, and the resulting probabilities were checked against IGoR. Hypergeometric tests were used in a later analysis to score TCR-TCR, TCR-HLA and TCR-CMV co-occurrence, with a repertoire-size bias correction applied to the TCR pairs. To estimate false discovery rates, a later analysis permuted the HLA or CMV assignments 20 times. In a later analysis, co-occurring TCRs were grouped using DBSCAN, and TCRdist sequence similarity was added for clustering within HLA-allele-positive subsets. Repertoires with fewer than 30,000 or more than 120,000 public chains, plus five repertoires with anomalous nucleotide sharing, were excluded from co-occurrence clustering. As stored in TCRdb, this immuneACCESS dataset retains in-frame rearrangements with V and J assigned. A fraction of the clones does not appear; measured against another copy, unresolved V genes explain less than half of the discrepancy, and the remainder lacks a known reason. V and J calls plus clone size are reproduced from that table; the DNA served to infer D and trimming. Present in this sample are 150,000 to 200,000 clones, about 80% of which were seen just once. Of the sample, roughly 0.5% is held by the ten largest clones.

The cohort was made up of approximately 700 healthy bone marrow donors. At the time of sampling, all cohort members were nominally healthy, though unrecorded immune exposures were likely present. The donor was CMV seronegative and was included in the group of hundreds of seronegative cohort members. A peripheral blood sample was collected from each donor, and TCR beta sequencing was performed on peripheral blood mononuclear cells. The Qiagen DNeasy Blood Extraction Kit was used to extract genomic DNA from the blood cell samples. The record originates from a study of cytomegalovirus exposure and HLA in healthy donors (dated by TCRdb to the late 2010s). In the study overall: An earlier analysis of more than 550 of the donors reported approximately 280 Gb of sequence data and 117 million unique TCR beta sequences obtained from about 179 million T cells. Approximately 310 gigabases of sequencing data and approximately 93 million unique TCR sequences were included in an early release covering roughly 600 HLA-typed donors. Of the 350 to 400 genotyped donors, approximately 83% fell in the genetic ancestry cluster associated with self-reported Caucasian donors. The study was designed to test whether signatures of past pathogen exposure could be identified by cataloging public T cell receptors. Using immunosequencing, the study profiled T cell repertoires from some 670 subjects and related those repertoires to cytomegalovirus serostatus. In addition to the first cohort of roughly 670 subjects, a separate validation cohort of approximately 130 different subjects was used. To predict cytomegalovirus infection status, the study brought together high-throughput TCR immunosequencing, statistical association of individual TCRs with disease status, and machine learning. A later analysis re-analyzed previously published TCR beta repertoires from several hundred donors and added high-resolution HLA genotyping to study TCR occurrence patterns. Rather than drawing on any new phenotypic data, the later analysis identified candidate immune exposures from TCR beta sequences and the way those sequences occurred across donors. An earlier analysis of approximately 640 of the donors applied high-throughput TCR beta sequencing to assess whether each TCR beta V gene segment acted as functional or pseudogenic. Donor age, sex, ethnicity and CMV serostatus were compiled together with the repertoire data. Genome-wide SNP genotypes for about 65% of the roughly 670 donors were used in a later genetic analysis, which treated that subset as a discovery cohort. Every discovery cohort repertoire had been produced on one sequencing platform. Both class I and class II loci were covered by HLA typing, at four-digit resolution. The number of donors typed differed by locus, with about 629-640 for A, B, C, DRB1 and DQB1, over 500 for DQA1, 606 for DPA1, and around 460 for DPB1. Four or five DR-DQ haplotypes were handled as single units for association and clustering because linkage in the cohort was strong. Across about 370 genotyped donors of the cohort, an average of approximately 220,000 unique TCR beta nucleotide sequences per donor were sequenced, and roughly a sixth of those sequences were non-productive.

Study-wide findings and limitations: According to the authors, the approach could potentially be generalized to other disease states and immunological phenotypes. A few of the identified cytomegalovirus-associated TCR beta chains were confirmed in vitro to be specific for cytomegalovirus antigens. This cohort had only TCR beta chains sequenced, and the lack of alpha or paired-chain data limited which features could be detected. The study listed 164 TCR beta chains as associated with cytomegalovirus. Most TCR sequences were seen in very few donors, while some public TCRs were found in many individuals. A group of highly shared sequence variants was considered likely to be a technical artifact of the sequencing pipeline. In a later analysis, HLA-associated TCR beta chains showed more clonal expansion and lower generation probabilities than non-associated chains that were equally common. Strong co-occurrence of HLA alleles, especially DR and DQ, made assigning TCR associations to individual alleles difficult. A further reported finding was that TCR beta sequences accurately predicted the HLA-A and HLA-B alleles for most subjects in the first cohort. In an earlier analysis of more than 450 of the donors, most TCR beta V segments were observed in productive rearrangements about 90% or about 30% of the time, broadly matching IMGT annotations. A later genetic analysis associated a missense DCLRE1C variant with V-gene and J-gene trimming of TCR beta chains, and an independent cohort replicated the association. Specific HLA alleles were associated with 15,000 to 20,000 TCR beta sequences at a false discovery rate of 0.05 in a later analysis. Compared with the approximately 600-donor mean, donors in an Asian-associated ancestry cluster had fewer N-insertions in productive TCRs, according to a later genetic analysis. Correlated functional status among segregating V segments might reflect linkage disequilibrium, but an unknown experimental factor could not be ruled out. In a later analysis, several top co-occurrence clusters were reported to appear linked to parvovirus B19, influenza, CMV and Epstein-Barr virus. In a later analysis, most CMV-associated TCR beta chains were found to appear HLA-restricted, with HLA associations seemingly driven largely by CMV exposure. Because HLA typing was unavailable for some donors at each locus, only the typed subset was used in association tests. Presence/absence analyses assumed roughly uniform sequencing depth across donors, an assumption that may not hold. In both the original and validation cohorts, the classifier was reported to diagnose cytomegalovirus status with high specificity and sensitivity. In a later analysis, TCR association rates were found to vary across HLA loci, with the most associated TCRs seen for DRB1 alleles and the fewest for HLA-C alleles. Because counts were too low, 15 to 20 rarely observed V segments, including chromosome 9 orphons, were left out of the earlier analysis of over 550 of the donors. CMV serostatus was the only immune exposure information available for the cohort.

The sequenced sample was PBMCs. The receptor was derived from a woman aged 45 to 65 in good health and CMV-seronegative.

The DNA sequence is as follows: TGTGCCAGCAGTTACGACAGGTACTATGAAGCTTTCTTT. This translates into CASSYDRYYEAFF. The chain was built from TRBV6-6 and TRBJ1-1; the D region possibly corresponds to TRBD1 (6 bases align). CDR1 and CDR2, per the germline V gene (reference sequence), are MNHNY and SVGAGI. Its CDR3 holds 13 amino acids, cysteine through phenylalanine. The only DNA kept is the CDR3, 39 bases in frame from the first base. The junction carries 11 bases between V and J, which are trimmed by 2 bases and 7 bases respectively.